This T cell receptor (beta chain) was found in a study of T cell repertoires in cytomegalovirus infection. One entry per CDR3 protein, called by TCRdb with MiXCR from the reads. The data show hundreds of thousands of distinct CDR3 sequences, about 29% seen once. This clonotype was found a few times. The antigen is undetermined. This CDR3 contains 14 residues. In germline, CDR1 is SGHTA, CDR2 FQGNSA. V gave up 1 base and J gave up 5 bases, with 9 bases separating them. The sequence was obtained from a human donor in good health (CMV status not recorded). Some clones in this sample may be carry-over from other donors' samples. The source was cultured PBMCs, collected from culture after CMV antigen stimulation. J is TRBJ2-1 and V is TRBV7-2; D is unresolved. The CDR3 loop is CASSLVALNNEQFF. Written as DNA, the CDR3 is TGTGCCAGCAGCTTAGTAGCCCTCAACAATGAGCAGTTCTTC.